Listed here are 8 T cell receptor beta chains from one sample, sequenced in a study of shared clonotypes between healthy human individuals. Terminally differentiated effector memory CD45RA+ cells were excluded from the naive CD8 cells, which were CD45RO-negative and positively selected for CCR7. The assay was immunoSEQ multiplex PCR, and TCRdb's table has in-frame clones only and misses some. Counted here are about 2 million clones, about 94% occurring once; the ten biggest clones make up more than 0.9%. The specimen was naive CD8+ T cells sorted from blood. Receptors were obtained from a man aged 18 to 29 in good health.

The gene calls are TRBV13 and TRBJ2-1, with D possibly being TRBD1 (6 bases). V was cut by 4 bases and J by 1 base, with 8 bases left in between. The CDR3 is 14 residues long. Germline-derived CDR1 and CDR2 are PRHDT and FYEKMQ (reference sequence). Written as DNA, the CDR3 is TGTGCCAGCAGCTCCAGGGGTTCCTACAATGAGCAGTTCTTC. The encoded protein is CASSSRGSYNEQFF.

This chain links TRBV27 with TRBJ2-1, with 8 positions matching TRBD2. The CDR3 runs 13 residues. V shed 7 bases, J shed 5 bases, and the junction held 4 bases outside the gene matches. Looked up from germline, CDR1 is MNHEY and CDR2 is SMNVEV (reference sequence). In DNA form, the CDR3 reads TGTGCCAGCACCTTTAGCGGGAACAATGAGCAGTTCTTC. Protein product: CASTFSGNNEQFF.

This clone appeared once. The V call is TRBV5-1, the J call TRBJ1-3, with D tentatively TRBD1 (6 bases). The CDR3 runs to 16 residues. Germline V gene data show CDR1 as SGHRS and CDR2 as YFSETQ. V was shortened by 2 bases and J by 0 bases, with 12 bases between the two germline ends. The DNA of the CDR3 is TGCGCCAGCAGCTTTTACCCGGACAGCTCTGGAAACACCATATATTTT. Its translation: CASSFYPDSSGNTIYF.

The chain joins TRBV9 to TRBJ1-1; tentative D call: TRBD1 (6 bases). Looked up from germline, CDR1 is SGDLS and CDR2 is YYNGEE. This CDR3 comprises 15 residues. Trimming stripped 3 bases from V and 1 base from J, with 13 bases between. The CDR3 spells CASSAETGGNTEAFF. Here the CDR3 DNA reads TGTGCCAGCAGCGCCGAGACAGGTGGGAACACTGAAGCTTTCTTT.

The CDR3 nucleotides read TGTGCCAGCAGCCCCCAGACCGCTTACGAGCAGTACTTC. Protein: CASSPQTAYEQYF. The chain couples TRBV13 to TRBJ2-7; D is undetermined. This CDR3 spans 13 amino acids. With 5 bases removed from V and 4 bases from J, the gap between germline ends came to 12 bases. CDR1 and CDR2 from the germline V gene are PRHDT and FYEKMQ (reference sequence).

To note about this clone: Other nucleotide sequences from this sample produce the same CDR3. The CDR3 DNA sequence: TGTGCCAGCAGCCTCGCGCTAGCGGGGTCGAGCTCCTACAATGAGCAGTTCTTC. Its protein product is CASSLALAGSSSYNEQFF. This sequence joins TRBV7-8 and TRBJ2-1; 9 bases align to TRBD2. The CDR3 length is 18 residues. Germline values: CDR1 SGHVS, CDR2 FQNEAQ. Trimming took 5 bases from V and 0 from J; bases not matched to a gene: 11.

The genes are TRBV4-1 and TRBJ2-1; D call uncertain. Germline CDR1 reads MGHRA; CDR2 reads YSYEKL. The V and J ends lost 3 bases and 5 bases respectively, with 11 bases between them. The CDR3 runs to 14 residues. This CDR3 reads CASSQSRTHNEQFF. The CDR3 DNA sequence: TGCGCCAGCAGCCAGAGCCGGACCCACAATGAGCAGTTCTTC.

The chain is built from TRBV12-5 and TRBJ2-3, with 8 bases that match TRBD2. Unmatched junction bases numbered 0, after V lost 0 bases and J lost 1 base. The length of the CDR3 is 15 residues. CDR1 and CDR2 (germline): LGHNT, FRNRAP. As DNA, the CDR3 is TGTGCTAGTGGTTTGGTACTAGCGGGCACAGATACGCAGTATTTT. This sequence encodes CASGLVLAGTDTQYF.